This T cell receptor beta chain was profiled in a study of cytotoxic CD8 clonotypes in ibrutinib-treated CLL. This CDR3 has 14 amino acids. Germline CDR1 reads SGHNT; CDR2 reads YYREEE (reference sequence). With 0 bases removed from V and 5 bases from J, the gap between germline ends came to 9 bases. Using immunoSEQ multiplex PCR, the repertoire was profiled, and TCRdb retains in-frame clones only, with some absent. The sample holds fewer than 35,000 clones, over 55% seen once. Specimen: PBMCs, collected after 24 months of ibrutinib treatment. This clonotype was sampled from a human donor with chronic lymphocytic leukemia. The chain joins TRBV5-4 to TRBJ2-1; TRBD2 might be the D (6 bases). The CDR3 bases are TGTGCCAGCAGCTTGGTACGGGGGAACAATGAGCAGTTCTTC. Translating gives CASSLVRGNNEQFF.